The 5 T cell receptor beta chains below come from one sample, sequenced in a study of T cell repertoires in ileal Crohn's disease (dated by TCRdb to the late 2010s). Receptors were amplified or captured by the immunoSEQ multiplex PCR assay. Here the immuneACCESS table is served through TCRdb, limited to in-frame sequences with V and J called. Missing clones are a known gap in these copies; in checked studies unresolved V genes cover under half, and the rest lacks a known reason. The sample contains roughly 4,100 clones, more than 60% of them found a single time. The ten largest clones represent 20% to 25% of the sample. The sequencing input was ileal tissue. The source of these receptors is an adult with Crohn's disease.

The chain employs TRBV7-2 and TRBJ1-4; 8 bases align to TRBD1. Germline V gene sequence: CDR1 SGHTA, CDR2 FQGNSA. The CDR3 contains 15 residues. The V gene end was trimmed by 5 bases and the J gene end by 8 bases; junction bases not matched to a gene: 10. CDR3 loop: CASSRNQGAQEKLFF. The CDR3 bases are TGTGCCAGCAGCCGAAATCAGGGGGCGCAGGAAAAACTGTTTTTT.

This chain joins TRBV7-3 and TRBJ1-1, with 9 bases lining up with TRBD1. The V gene's germline CDR1 is SGHTA and CDR2 FQGTGA. The CDR3 has 14 residues. With 4 bases clipped from V and 5 bases from J, the junction kept 5 bases outside the gene matches. The CDR3 is CASSSGQGATEAFF. The CDR3 DNA reads TGTGCCAGCAGCTCGGGACAGGGTGCGACTGAAGCTTTCTTT.

This rearrangement joins TRBV6-4 to TRBJ2-2, with a weak D call TRBD1 (6 bases). This CDR3 is built from 13 residues. Germline V gives CDR1 MRHNA, CDR2 SNTAGT. Trimming left V 4 bases short and J 7 bases short, with 10 bases between. CDR3 nucleotides: TGTGCCAGCAGTGGACAGGACGGCGGGGAGCTGTTTTTT. This encodes CASSGQDGGELFF.

The chain recombines TRBV5-4 with TRBJ1-1; no reliable D call. V lost 4 bases and J 5 bases, leaving 21 bases between the germline ends. This CDR3 has 16 amino acids. CDR1 SGHNT and CDR2 YYREEE come from the germline V gene (reference sequence). The CDR3 is CASSPRPPGAGTEAFF. The CDR3 region has the DNA TGTGCCAGCAGCCCTCGCCCCCCGGGCGCGGGAACTGAAGCTTTCTTT.

In this sample, this clone turned up once. The chain recombines TRBV7-9 with TRBJ1-1; TRBD1 matches 7 bases. With 6 bases clipped from V and 1 base from J, the junction kept 17 bases outside the gene matches. The CDR3 runs 18 residues. From germline, CDR1 is SEHNR and CDR2 FQNEAQ (reference sequence). The CDR3 bases are TGTGCCAGCAGACGAAAGGAGACAGGGAAGTTGGCGAACACTGAAGCTTTCTTT. This encodes CASRRKETGKLANTEAFF.